Sequencing of this TCR beta chain was carried out in a study of blood T cell repertoires in COVID-19. For the study at large: In each case, the material was cDNA or gDNA derived from T cells, B-cell-depleted T cells, or PBMCs.

Some clones are missing from TCRdb's copy, which holds only in-frame ones; the method was immunoSEQ multiplex PCR. Here the sample spans under 400,000 clones, around 88% being singletons. CDR1 is SQVTM, CDR2 ANQGSEA, per germline. Between the trimmed V and J ends, which lost 6 bases and 5 bases, there was a span of 25 bases. This CDR3 comprises 16 residues. The specimen sequenced was peripheral blood. The origin of this receptor is a woman under 40 with COVID-19, enrolled during active disease. The rearrangement uses TRBV29-1 and TRBJ1-1; D is possibly TRBD1 (6 bases). CDR3 sequence: CSVRQGSNVKGTEAFF. The CDR3 coding sequence is TGCAGCGTCCGTCAGGGGAGTAATGTAAAGGGGACTGAAGCTTTCTTT.